This T cell receptor (beta chain) was recorded in a study of patients and donors after allogeneic stem cell transplantation. This clonotype was observed a few times. The germline V and J ends were trimmed by 5 bases and 2 bases, with 7 bases remaining between them. This CDR3 has 12 amino acids. Germline CDR1 is DFQATT and CDR2 is SNEGSKA (reference sequence). Each CDR3 protein gets one entry after TCRdb re-called the RT-PCR reads with MiXCR. The table has about 160,000 distinct CDR3 sequences, approximately 24% seen once. This sequence joins TRBV20-1 and TRBJ1-3, with a possible D match to TRBD1 (5 bases). Sequenced sample: blood, either unsorted or a sorted T cell fraction (not recorded which). This TCR derives from a human donor who was either an allogeneic HSCT recipient or a stem cell or donor lymphocyte infusion donor (not recorded which). It is not recorded whose cells these are; they may come from a transplant donor. CDR3 in amino acids: CSADSPGNTIYF. CDR3 bases: TGCAGTGCTGACAGCCCTGGAAACACCATATATTTT.